This TCR beta chain emerged from a study of blood T cell repertoires in COVID-19. Study overall: Whether acute or convalescent, the COVID-19 samples came from the United States, Italy and Spain. Sources were T cells, B-cell-depleted T cells, or PBMCs; the material itself was cDNA or gDNA.

As processed by the authors: Amplification of reference gene primers provided the estimated nucleated cell counts. This table comes from immunoSEQ multiplex PCR, and its TCRdb copy is limited to in-frame clones, with some not included. The V and J calls and clone size come from that table; D and trimming were worked out from the DNA. The sample lists roughly 320,000 clones, 85% occurring once. V shed 4 bases, J shed 4 bases, and the junction held 13 bases outside the gene matches. There are 17 residues in the CDR3. Germline values: CDR1 LGHNA, CDR2 YNFKEQ. Sequenced: peripheral blood. V is TRBV4-2 and J is TRBJ2-7, with TRBD2 matching 10 bases. The sequence was collected from a human donor in a cohort sampled during active COVID-19. CDR3 DNA sequence: TGTGCCAGCAGCCCCAAGCTGAATAGCGGGGGGCGGTACGAGCAGTACTTC. This codes for CASSPKLNSGGRYEQYF.